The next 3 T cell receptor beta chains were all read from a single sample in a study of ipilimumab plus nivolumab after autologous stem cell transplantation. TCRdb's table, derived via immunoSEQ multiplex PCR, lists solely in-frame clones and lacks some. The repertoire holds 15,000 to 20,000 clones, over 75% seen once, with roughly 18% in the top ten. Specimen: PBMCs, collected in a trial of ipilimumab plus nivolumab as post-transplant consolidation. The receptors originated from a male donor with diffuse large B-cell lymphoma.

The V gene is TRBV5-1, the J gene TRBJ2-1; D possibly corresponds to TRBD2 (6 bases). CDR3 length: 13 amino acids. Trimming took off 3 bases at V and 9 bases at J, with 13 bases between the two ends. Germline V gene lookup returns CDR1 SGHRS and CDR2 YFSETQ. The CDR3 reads CASSSRLGGEQFF. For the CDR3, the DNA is TGCGCCAGCAGCTCCCGGCTGGGGGGTGAGCAGTTCTTC.

CDR3 coding DNA: TGTGCCAGCAGCTTTGCACAGGGGGCAACTGAAGCTTTCTTT. Amino acids: CASSFAQGATEAFF. The chain combines TRBV7-9 with TRBJ1-1, with 9 bases identical to TRBD1. The V gene's germline CDR1 is SEHNR and CDR2 FQNEAQ (reference sequence). This CDR3 is built from 14 residues. Trimming cost V 3 bases and J 5 bases; bases outside gene matches: 4.

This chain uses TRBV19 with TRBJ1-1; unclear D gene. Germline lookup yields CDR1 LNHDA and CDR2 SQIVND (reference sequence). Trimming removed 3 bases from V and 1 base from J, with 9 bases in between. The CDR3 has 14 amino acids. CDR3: CASSIRRANTEAFF. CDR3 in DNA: TGTGCCAGTAGTATCAGACGGGCGAACACTGAAGCTTTCTTT. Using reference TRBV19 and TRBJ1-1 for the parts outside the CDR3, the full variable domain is DGGITQSPKYLFRKEGQNVTLSCEQNLNHDAMYWYRQDPGQGLRLIYYSQIVNDFQKGDIAEGYSVSREKKESFPLTVTSAQKNPTAFYLCASSIRRANTEAFFGQGTRLTVV.